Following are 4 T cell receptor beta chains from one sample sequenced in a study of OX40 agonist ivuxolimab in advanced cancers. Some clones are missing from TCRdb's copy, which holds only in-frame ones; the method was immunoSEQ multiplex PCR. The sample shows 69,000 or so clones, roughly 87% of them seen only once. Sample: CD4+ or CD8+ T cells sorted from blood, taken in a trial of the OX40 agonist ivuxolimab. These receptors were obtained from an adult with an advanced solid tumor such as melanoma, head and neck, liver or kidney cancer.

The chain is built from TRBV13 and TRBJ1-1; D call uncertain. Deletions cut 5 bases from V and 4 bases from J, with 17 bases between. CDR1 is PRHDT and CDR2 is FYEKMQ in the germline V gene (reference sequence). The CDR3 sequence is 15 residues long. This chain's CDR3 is CASSPGGGRATEAFF. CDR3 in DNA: TGTGCCAGCAGCCCGGGTGGAGGGCGGGCCACTGAAGCTTTCTTT.

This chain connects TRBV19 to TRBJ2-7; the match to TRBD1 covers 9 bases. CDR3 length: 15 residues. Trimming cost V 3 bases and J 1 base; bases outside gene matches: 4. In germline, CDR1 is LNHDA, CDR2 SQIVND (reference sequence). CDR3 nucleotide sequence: TGTGCCAGTAGTATCCCGACAGGGGGGTCCTACGAGCAGTACTTC. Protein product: CASSIPTGGSYEQYF.

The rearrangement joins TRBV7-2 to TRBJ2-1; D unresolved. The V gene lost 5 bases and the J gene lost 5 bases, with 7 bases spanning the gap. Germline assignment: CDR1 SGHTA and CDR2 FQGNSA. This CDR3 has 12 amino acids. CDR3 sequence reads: CASSPSDNEQFF. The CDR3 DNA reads TGTGCCAGCAGCCCGTCAGACAATGAGCAGTTCTTC.

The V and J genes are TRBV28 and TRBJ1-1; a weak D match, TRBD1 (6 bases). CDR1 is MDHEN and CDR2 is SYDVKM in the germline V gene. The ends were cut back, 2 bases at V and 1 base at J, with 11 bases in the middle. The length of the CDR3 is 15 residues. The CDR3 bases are TGTGCCAGCAGTTTACCCGGGACACAGAACACTGAAGCTTTCTTT. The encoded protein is CASSLPGTQNTEAFF.